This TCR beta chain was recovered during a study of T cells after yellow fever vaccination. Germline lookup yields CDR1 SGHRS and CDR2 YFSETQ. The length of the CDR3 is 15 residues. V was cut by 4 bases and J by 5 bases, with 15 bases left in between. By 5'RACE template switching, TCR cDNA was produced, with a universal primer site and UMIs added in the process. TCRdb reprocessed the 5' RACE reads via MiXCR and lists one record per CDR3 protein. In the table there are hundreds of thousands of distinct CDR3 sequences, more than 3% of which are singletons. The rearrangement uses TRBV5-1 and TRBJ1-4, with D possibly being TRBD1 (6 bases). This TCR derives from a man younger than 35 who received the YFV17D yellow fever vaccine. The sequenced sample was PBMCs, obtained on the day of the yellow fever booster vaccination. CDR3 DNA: TGCGCCAGCAGCCCGTGGACAGAAAAAAATGAAAAACTGTTTTTT. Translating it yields CASSPWTEKNEKLFF. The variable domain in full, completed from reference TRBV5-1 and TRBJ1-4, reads KAGVTQTPRYLIKTRGQQVTLSCSPISGHRSVSWYQQTPGQGLQFLFEYFSETQRNKGNFPGRFSGRQFSNSRSEMNVSTLELGDSALYLCASSPWTEKNEKLFFGSGTQLSVL.